The rows below give T cell receptor beta chains drawn from one sample of a study of blood T cell repertoires in COVID-19. Sequenced by immunoSEQ multiplex PCR; TCRdb stores in-frame clones only, minus some. The repertoire holds 200,000 to 250,000 clones, more than 75% seen once, with about 6% in the top ten. What was sequenced was peripheral blood. These receptor sequences come from a man aged 80 or over with acute or convalescent COVID-19. Both conserved end residues are part of each CDR3. D genes are given only for firm matches. Clone size is shown for a subset of rows, as once, few, many or a class of expanded clone.

>TRBJ1-3|NA|NA|TRBV2
CASRERSTGNTIYF
TGTGCCAGCAGAGAAAGAAGCACTGGAAACACCATATATTTT
>TRBJ2-1|few|TRBD1|TRBV7-3
CASSGTGVNEQFF
TGTGCCAGCAGCGGCACAGGGGTCAATGAGCAGTTCTTC
>TRBJ1-6|few|NA|TRBV18
CASSPAGQGDSPLHF
TGTGCCAGCTCACCGGCCGGACAAGGCGATTCACCCCTCCACTTT
>TRBJ2-1|once|TRBD2|TRBV2
CASSGGRREMGNEQFF
TGTGCCAGCAGTGGGGGCCGGCGGGAGATGGGAAATGAGCAGTTCTTC
>TRBJ2-1|once|TRBD2|TRBV7-2
CASSFLAGGYTYNEQFF
TGTGCCAGCAGCTTCCTGGCGGGAGGGTATACATACAATGAGCAGTTCTTC
>TRBJ2-7|NA|TRBD2|TRBV28
CASSLGLAGAPYEQYF
TGTGCCAGCAGTTTAGGTCTAGCGGGGGCTCCCTACGAGCAGTACTTC
>TRBJ2-4|NA|TRBD1|TRBV6-6
CASKIGTGYNIQYF
TGTGCCAGCAAGATCGGGACAGGGTACAACATTCAGTACTTC
>TRBJ1-5|once|TRBD1|TRBV4-2
CASSQGQGQGSNQPQHF
TGTGCCAGCAGCCAAGGACAGGGGCAAGGGAGCAATCAGCCCCAGCATTTT
>TRBJ1-1|NA|NA|TRBV7-2
CASSSGGAVGTEAFF
TGTGCCAGCAGCTCCGGTGGGGCGGTAGGAACTGAAGCTTTCTTT
>TRBJ2-2|NA|TRBD1|TRBV5-4
CASSLPQGASNTGELFF
TGTGCCAGCAGCTTGCCCCAGGGGGCGTCGAACACCGGGGAGCTGTTTTTT
>TRBJ2-5|NA|NA|TRBV7-8
CASTTLERGTQYF
TGTGCCAGCACCACCCTTGAGCGAGGGACCCAGTACTTC
>TRBJ2-2|NA|NA|TRBV11-2
CASSMHSNTGELFF
TGTGCCAGCAGCATGCACTCGAACACCGGGGAGCTGTTTTTT
>TRBJ2-2|few|TRBD2|TRBV9
CASSVGLAGSLYTGELFF
TGTGCCAGCAGCGTGGGGCTAGCGGGAAGCCTTTACACCGGGGAGCTGTTTTTT
>TRBJ1-1|NA|TRBD1|TRBV19
CASSNGQVMNTEAFF
TGTGCCAGTAGTAACGGACAGGTCATGAACACTGAAGCTTTCTTT
>TRBJ1-6|NA|NA|TRBV7-9
CASSLAISNSPLHF
TGTGCCAGCAGCTTAGCGATCAGTAATTCACCCCTCCACTTT
>TRBJ2-7|NA|NA|TRBV6-5
CATKLTNGGTYEQYF
TGTGCCACCAAACTAACAAACGGGGGTACCTACGAGCAGTACTTC
>TRBJ1-4|NA|NA|TRBV6-5
CASKAGAISNEKLFF
TGTGCCAGCAAAGCGGGGGCGATCAGTAATGAAAAACTGTTTTTT
>TRBJ2-3|NA|NA|TRBV18
CASSPTLAGSGSDTQYF
TGTGCCAGCTCACCTACCCTCGCAGGGTCAGGATCAGATACGCAGTATTTT
>TRBJ1-4|NA|NA|TRBV11-3
CASSSYPTGNEKLFF
TGTGCCAGCAGCTCCTACCCCACAGGGAATGAAAAACTGTTTTTT
>TRBJ1-2|NA|NA|TRBV30
CAWSKSRGWAYGYTF
TGTGCCTGGAGTAAAAGCCGGGGTTGGGCCTATGGCTACACCTTC
>TRBJ2-1|NA|NA|TRBV7-2
CASSSFWGSSYNEQFF
TGTGCCAGCAGCTCGTTTTGGGGCAGCTCCTACAATGAGCAGTTCTTC
>TRBJ1-6|NA|TRBD1|TRBV7-3
CASSLVGQGAGNSPLHF
TGTGCCAGCAGCTTAGTTGGACAGGGGGCCGGAAATTCACCCCTCCACTTT
>TRBJ2-7|NA|NA|TRBV6-5
CASSYGGTDSYEQYF
TGTGCCAGCAGTTACGGGGGGACGGACTCCTACGAGCAGTACTTC
>TRBJ2-5|NA|TRBD2|TRBV5-6
CASSLRTSQETQYF
TGTGCCAGCAGCCTACGGACTAGTCAAGAGACCCAGTACTTC
>TRBJ1-5|NA|NA|TRBV14
CASSPGGKGNQPQHF
TGTGCCAGCTCACCGGGGGGGAAAGGCAATCAGCCCCAGCATTTT
>TRBJ2-1|NA|NA|TRBV6-5
CASRLSDSSYNEQFF
TGTGCCAGCAGGCTAAGCGATAGCTCCTACAATGAGCAGTTCTTC